This T cell receptor (beta chain) came from a study of blood T cell repertoires in COVID-19. This clone appeared a few times. The CDR3 is 15 residues long. CDR1 WNHNN and CDR2 SYGVQD come from the germline V gene (reference sequence). J lost 3 bases, V lost 10 bases, and 14 bases had no gene match. Repertoires were generated with immunoSEQ multiplex PCR, while TCRdb's copy carries only in-frame clones and drops some. The repertoire includes 100,000 or so clones, about 80% of them detected once, and around a third sits in the top ten. This chain joins TRBV10-1 and TRBJ1-2, with TRBD1 matching 7 bases. The clonotype was recovered from an older man with active or convalescent COVID-19. Material for sequencing was peripheral blood. The CDR3 DNA reads as TGCGCCACCTTTTTAGGATTAGGGGGCGACTATGGCTACACCTTC. Residues: CATFLGLGGDYGYTF.